The text below deals with one T cell receptor beta chain. The antigen is not known. This sample was taken from a study of shared clonotypes between healthy human individuals. In the study overall: Plates per donor: three CD4 naive, three CD4 memory, two CD8 naive, one CD8 memory.

CDR3 length: 14 residues. V lost 7 bases to trimming and J lost 1 base; unmatched junction nucleotides: 5. Germline assignment: CDR1 MNHEY and CDR2 SVGAGI. Findings of the study overall: Naive subsets generally had larger estimated richness than memory subsets.

Assay runs were performed at deep level. Method: immunoSEQ multiplex PCR; TCRdb's copy keeps in-frame clones and lacks some. This repertoire shows some 2.3 million clones, approximately 95% found once; its top ten account for under 0.45%. Splitting the CD4+ cells yielded a CD45RA+ naive subset and a CD45RA-negative memory subset. The chain employs TRBV6-5 and TRBJ2-3, with 7 bases that match TRBD1. The sample taken for sequencing was naive CD4+ T cells from PBMCs. The sample's subset: CD45RA+ positively selected. The clonotype was recovered from a young man in good health. Some clones in this sample may be carry-over from other donors' samples. CDR3 nucleotide sequence: TGTGCCAGCAAACAGGGGCGAGGCACAGATACGCAGTATTTT. Protein product: CASKQGRGTDTQYF.